This TCR beta chain is drawn from a study of response to subunit inactivated influenza vaccine. On this clonotype itself: Antigen specificity is unknown.

TCRdb independently ran MiXCR on the RT-PCR reads; one entry per CDR3 protein. The sample lists more than 550,000 distinct CDR3 sequences, approximately 12% occurring once. The CDR3 totals 12 residues. Germline CDR1 and CDR2: SGHRS and YFSETQ. Trimming removed 0 bases from V and 6 bases from J, with 6 bases in between. Study-level findings and limits: Authors suggested that a seasonal influenza vaccination recruits few new T cells each time.

The specimen comprised PBMCs from blood, sampled on the day of vaccination. This chain joins TRBV5-1 and TRBJ1-1; D remains ambiguous. This TCR was sampled from a man in his fifties who received an inactivated influenza vaccine. In DNA form, the CDR3 reads TGCGCCAGCAGCTTGGCCGGGTCTGAAGCTTTCTTT. Its translation is CASSLAGSEAFF.